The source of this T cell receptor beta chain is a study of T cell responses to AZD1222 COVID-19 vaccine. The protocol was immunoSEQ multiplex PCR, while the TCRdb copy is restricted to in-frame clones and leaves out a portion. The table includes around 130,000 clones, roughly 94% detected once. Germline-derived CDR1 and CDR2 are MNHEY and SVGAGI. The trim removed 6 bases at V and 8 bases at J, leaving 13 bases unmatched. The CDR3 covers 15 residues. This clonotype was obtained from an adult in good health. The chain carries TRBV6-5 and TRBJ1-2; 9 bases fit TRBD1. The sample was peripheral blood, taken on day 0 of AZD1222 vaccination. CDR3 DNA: TGTGCCAGCAGGCCTAGGGACAGGGAGGGTGGAGGCTACACCTTC. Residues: CASRPRDREGGGYTF.